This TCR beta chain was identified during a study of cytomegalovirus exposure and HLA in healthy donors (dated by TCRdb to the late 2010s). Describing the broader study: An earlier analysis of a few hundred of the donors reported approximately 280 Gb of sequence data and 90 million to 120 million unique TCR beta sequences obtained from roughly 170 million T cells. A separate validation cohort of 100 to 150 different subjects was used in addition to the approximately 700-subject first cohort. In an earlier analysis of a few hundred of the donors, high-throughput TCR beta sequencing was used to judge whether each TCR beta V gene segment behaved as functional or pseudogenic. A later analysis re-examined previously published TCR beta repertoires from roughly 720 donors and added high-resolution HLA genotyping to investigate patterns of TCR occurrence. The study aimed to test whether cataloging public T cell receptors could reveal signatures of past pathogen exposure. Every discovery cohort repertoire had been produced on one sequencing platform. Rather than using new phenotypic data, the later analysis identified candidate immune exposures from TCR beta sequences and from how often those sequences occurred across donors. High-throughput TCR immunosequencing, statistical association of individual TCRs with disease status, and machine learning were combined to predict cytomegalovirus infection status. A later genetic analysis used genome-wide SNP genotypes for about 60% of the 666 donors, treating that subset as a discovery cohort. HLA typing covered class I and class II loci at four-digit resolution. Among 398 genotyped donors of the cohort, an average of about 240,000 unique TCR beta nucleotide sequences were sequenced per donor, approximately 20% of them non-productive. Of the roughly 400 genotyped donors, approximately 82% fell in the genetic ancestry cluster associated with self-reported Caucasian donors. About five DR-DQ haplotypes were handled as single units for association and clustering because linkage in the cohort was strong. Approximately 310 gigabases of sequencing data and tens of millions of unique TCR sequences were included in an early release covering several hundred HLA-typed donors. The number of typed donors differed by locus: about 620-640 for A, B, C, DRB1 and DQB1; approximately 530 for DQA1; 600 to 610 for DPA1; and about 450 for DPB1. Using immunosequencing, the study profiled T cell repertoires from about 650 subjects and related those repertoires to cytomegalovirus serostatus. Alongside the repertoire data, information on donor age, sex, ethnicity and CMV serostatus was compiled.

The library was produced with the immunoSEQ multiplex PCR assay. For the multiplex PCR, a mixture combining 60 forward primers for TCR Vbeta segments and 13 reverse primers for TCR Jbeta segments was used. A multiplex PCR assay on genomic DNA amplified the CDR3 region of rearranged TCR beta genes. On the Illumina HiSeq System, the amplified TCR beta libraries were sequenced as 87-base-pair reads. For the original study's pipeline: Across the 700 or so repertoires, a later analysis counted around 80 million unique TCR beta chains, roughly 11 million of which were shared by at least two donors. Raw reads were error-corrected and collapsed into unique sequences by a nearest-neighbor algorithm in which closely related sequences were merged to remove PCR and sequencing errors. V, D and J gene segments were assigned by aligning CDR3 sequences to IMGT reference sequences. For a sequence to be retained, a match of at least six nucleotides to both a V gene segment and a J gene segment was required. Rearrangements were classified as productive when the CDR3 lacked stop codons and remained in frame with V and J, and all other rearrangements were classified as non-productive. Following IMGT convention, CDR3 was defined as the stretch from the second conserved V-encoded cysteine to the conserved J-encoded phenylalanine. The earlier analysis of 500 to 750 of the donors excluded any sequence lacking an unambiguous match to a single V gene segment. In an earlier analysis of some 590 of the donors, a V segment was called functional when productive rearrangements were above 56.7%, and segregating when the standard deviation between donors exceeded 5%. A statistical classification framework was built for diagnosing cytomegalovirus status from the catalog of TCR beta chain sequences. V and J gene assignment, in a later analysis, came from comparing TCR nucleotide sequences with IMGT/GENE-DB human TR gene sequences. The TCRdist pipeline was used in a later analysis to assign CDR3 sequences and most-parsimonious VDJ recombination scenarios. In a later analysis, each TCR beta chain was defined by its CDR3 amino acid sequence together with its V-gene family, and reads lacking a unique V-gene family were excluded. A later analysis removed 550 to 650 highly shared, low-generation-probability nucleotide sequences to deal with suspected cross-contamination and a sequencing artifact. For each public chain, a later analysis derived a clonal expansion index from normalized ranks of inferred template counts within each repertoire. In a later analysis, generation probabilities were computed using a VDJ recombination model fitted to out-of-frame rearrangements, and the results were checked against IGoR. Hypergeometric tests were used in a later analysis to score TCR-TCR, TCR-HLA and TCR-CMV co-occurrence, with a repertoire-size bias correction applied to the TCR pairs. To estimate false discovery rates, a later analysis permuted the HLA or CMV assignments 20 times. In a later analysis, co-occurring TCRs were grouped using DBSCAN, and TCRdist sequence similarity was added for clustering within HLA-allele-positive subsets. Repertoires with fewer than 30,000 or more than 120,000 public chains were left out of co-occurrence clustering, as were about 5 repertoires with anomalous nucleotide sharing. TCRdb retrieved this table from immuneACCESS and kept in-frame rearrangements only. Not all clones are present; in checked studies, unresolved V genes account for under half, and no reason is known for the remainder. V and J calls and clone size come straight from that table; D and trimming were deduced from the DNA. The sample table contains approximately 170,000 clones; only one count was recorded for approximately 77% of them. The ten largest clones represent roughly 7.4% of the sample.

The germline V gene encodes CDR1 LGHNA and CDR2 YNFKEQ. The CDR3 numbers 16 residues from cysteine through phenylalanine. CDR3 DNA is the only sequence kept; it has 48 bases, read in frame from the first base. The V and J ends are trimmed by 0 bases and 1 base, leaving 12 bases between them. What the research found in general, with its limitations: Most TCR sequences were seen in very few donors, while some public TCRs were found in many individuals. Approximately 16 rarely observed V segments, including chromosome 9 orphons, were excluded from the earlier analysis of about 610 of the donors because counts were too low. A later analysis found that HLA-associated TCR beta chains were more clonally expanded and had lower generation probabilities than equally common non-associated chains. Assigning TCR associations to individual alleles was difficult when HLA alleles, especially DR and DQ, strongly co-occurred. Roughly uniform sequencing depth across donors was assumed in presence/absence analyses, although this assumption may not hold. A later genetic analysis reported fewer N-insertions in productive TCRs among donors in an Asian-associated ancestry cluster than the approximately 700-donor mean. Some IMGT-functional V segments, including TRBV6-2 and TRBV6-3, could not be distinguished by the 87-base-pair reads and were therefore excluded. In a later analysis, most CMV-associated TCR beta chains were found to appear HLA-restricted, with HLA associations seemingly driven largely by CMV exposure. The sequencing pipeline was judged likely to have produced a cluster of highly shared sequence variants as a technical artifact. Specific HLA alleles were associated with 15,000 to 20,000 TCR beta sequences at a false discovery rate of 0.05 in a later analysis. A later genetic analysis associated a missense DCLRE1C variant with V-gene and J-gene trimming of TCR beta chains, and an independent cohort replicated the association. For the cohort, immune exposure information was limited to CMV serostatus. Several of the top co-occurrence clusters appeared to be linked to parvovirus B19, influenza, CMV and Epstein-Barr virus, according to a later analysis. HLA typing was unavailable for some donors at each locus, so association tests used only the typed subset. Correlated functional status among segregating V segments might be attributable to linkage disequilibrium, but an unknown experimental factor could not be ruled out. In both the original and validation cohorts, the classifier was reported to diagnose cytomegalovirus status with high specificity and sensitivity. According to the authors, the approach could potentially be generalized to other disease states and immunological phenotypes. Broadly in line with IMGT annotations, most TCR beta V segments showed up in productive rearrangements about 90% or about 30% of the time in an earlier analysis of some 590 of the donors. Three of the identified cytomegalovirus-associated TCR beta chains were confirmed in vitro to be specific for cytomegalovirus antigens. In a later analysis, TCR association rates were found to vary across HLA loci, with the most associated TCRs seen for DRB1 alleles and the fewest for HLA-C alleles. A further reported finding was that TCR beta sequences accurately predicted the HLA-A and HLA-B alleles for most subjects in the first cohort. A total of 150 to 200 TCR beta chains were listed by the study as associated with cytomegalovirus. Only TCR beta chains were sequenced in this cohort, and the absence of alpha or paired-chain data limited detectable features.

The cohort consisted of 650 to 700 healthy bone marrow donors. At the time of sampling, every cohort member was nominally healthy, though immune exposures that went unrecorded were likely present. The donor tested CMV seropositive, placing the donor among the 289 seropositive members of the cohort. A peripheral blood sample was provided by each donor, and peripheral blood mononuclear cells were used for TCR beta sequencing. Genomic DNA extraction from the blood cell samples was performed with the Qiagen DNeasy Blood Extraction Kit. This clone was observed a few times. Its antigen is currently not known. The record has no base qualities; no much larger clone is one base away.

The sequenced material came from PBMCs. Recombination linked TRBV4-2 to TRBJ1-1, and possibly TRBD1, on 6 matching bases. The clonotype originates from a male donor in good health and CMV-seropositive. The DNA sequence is TGTGCCAGCAGCCAAGATCCCGGACAGAAGAACACTGAAGCTTTCTTT. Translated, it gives CASSQDPGQKNTEAFF.